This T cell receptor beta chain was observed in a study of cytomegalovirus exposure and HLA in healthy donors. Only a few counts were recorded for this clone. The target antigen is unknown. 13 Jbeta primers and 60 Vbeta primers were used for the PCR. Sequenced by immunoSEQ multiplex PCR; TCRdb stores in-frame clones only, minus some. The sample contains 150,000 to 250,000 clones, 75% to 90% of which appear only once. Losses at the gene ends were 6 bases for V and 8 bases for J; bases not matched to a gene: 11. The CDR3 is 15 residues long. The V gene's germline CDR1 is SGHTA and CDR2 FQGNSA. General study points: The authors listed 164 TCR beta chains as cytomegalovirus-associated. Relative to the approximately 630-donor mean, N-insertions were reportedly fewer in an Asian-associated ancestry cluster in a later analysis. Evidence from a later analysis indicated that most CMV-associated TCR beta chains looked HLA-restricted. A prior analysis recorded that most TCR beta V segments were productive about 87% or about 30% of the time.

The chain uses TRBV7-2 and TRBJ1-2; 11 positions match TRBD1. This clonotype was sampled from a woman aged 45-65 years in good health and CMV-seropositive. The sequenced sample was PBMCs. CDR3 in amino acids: CASRPPGQGGMGYTF. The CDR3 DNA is TGTGCCAGCAGGCCTCCGGGACAGGGGGGTATGGGCTACACCTTC.